Following are 6 T cell receptor beta chains from one sample sequenced in a study of cytomegalovirus exposure and HLA in healthy donors. PCR involved 60 Vbeta and 13 Jbeta primers. Sequencing used immunoSEQ multiplex PCR; TCRdb keeps in-frame clones, though not all of them. The data hold 150,000 to 200,000 clones, with roughly 80% observed a single time. Material for sequencing was PBMCs. The receptors shown here come from a girl aged 2 to 9 in good health and CMV-seropositive.

The chain has TRBV5-4 and TRBJ2-1; 7 bases fit TRBD2. CDR1 and CDR2 (germline): SGHNT, YYREEE (reference sequence). Trimming cost V 4 bases and J 0 bases; bases outside gene matches: 7. This CDR3 is built from 16 residues. The CDR3 DNA sequence: TGTGCCAGCAGCGGGGGGGGGTCGGCCTCCTACAATGAGCAGTTCTTC. The encoded protein is CASSGGGSASYNEQFF.

V and J are TRBV28 and TRBJ2-5, with D possibly TRBD1 on 5 matching bases. Trimming stripped 6 bases from V and 3 bases from J, with 11 bases between. The CDR3 contains 13 residues. Germline V gene lookup returns CDR1 MDHEN and CDR2 SYDVKM. In nucleotides, the CDR3 is TGTGCCAGCAGGCCCCCAGGGAAAGAGACCCAGTACTTC. It is translated as CASRPPGKETQYF.

The chain combines TRBV29-1 with TRBJ2-3; possible D gene TRBD2, 6 bases. Deletions cut 5 bases from V and 5 bases from J, with 17 bases between. The CDR3 is 14 residues long. In germline, CDR1 is SQVTM, CDR2 ANQGSEA. The CDR3 bases are TGCAGCGTTTCCCACCGGGAGTCCATAGATACGCAGTATTTT. Residues: CSVSHRESIDTQYF.

The chain couples TRBV5-4 to TRBJ2-3; D might be TRBD2 (6 bases). V was trimmed by 0 bases and J by 6 bases, leaving 11 bases between them. Germline values: CDR1 SGHNT, CDR2 YYREEE (reference sequence). The CDR3 totals 14 residues. CDR3 DNA sequence: TGTGCCAGCAGCTTGGAACTAGCAGGCGATACGCAGTATTTT. Translating it yields CASSLELAGDTQYF.

The rearrangement joins TRBV29-1 to TRBJ2-5, with 10 bases matching TRBD2. CDR1 and CDR2 from the germline V gene are SQVTM and ANQGSEA. CDR3 size: 14 residues. J gave up 2 bases and V 3 bases, and 3 bases lay outside the gene matches. DNA for the CDR3: TGCAGCGTTGAGGCTAGCGGGAGTCAAGAGACCCAGTACTTC. Translated, it gives CSVEASGSQETQYF.

This clone occurred a few times. The chain couples TRBV5-1 to TRBJ2-1; 7 bases are a match to TRBD2. CDR1 SGHRS and CDR2 YFSETQ come from the germline V gene. This CDR3 has 13 amino acids. J lost 6 bases, V lost 4 bases, and 4 bases had no gene match. For the CDR3, the DNA is TGCGCCAGCAGCGCGACTAGCCTCAATGAGCAGTTCTTC. Amino acids: CASSATSLNEQFF.